The 10 T cell receptor beta chains below were found in one sample sequenced in a study of blood T cell repertoires in COVID-19. TCRdb's table, derived via immunoSEQ multiplex PCR, lists solely in-frame clones and lacks some. The sample yields 170,000 or so clones, around four fifths seen once. The source material was peripheral blood. Every receptor here comes from an older woman with COVID-19, enrolled during active disease.

The chain links TRBV6-6 to TRBJ1-2; 7 nucleotides match TRBD1. Trimming cost V 6 bases and J 4 bases; bases outside gene matches: 8. The CDR3 has 14 amino acids. Per germline, CDR1 MNHNY and CDR2 SVGAGI (reference sequence). The CDR3 coding sequence is TGTGCCAGCAGGCTCCCACAGGGGAGCTATGGCTACACCTTC. Encoded protein: CASRLPQGSYGYTF.

This clone was detected once. This chain uses TRBV14 with TRBJ2-3; weak D call: TRBD2 (5 bases). The germline V gene has CDR1 SGHDN and CDR2 FVKESK. The CDR3 has 15 amino acids. V lost 1 base and J lost 4, with 12 bases in between. As DNA, the CDR3 is TGTGCCAGCAGCCAAGCTCAGCGGCGAGCAGATACGCAGTATTTT. It specifies CASSQAQRRADTQYF.

CDR3 in DNA: TGTGCCATCGCTTGGGGCCAGGCAGGGGGGGAGACCCAGTACTTC. It yields the protein CAIAWGQAGGETQYF. The rearrangement links TRBV10-3 to TRBJ2-5, with D perhaps matching TRBD1 (7 bases). Germline V lookup: CDR1 ENHRY, CDR2 SYGVKD. V shed 8 bases and J shed 5 bases, with 21 bases lying between them. This CDR3 is 15 amino acids long.

V is TRBV29-1 and J is TRBJ1-2; the D is unclear. The V gene lost 5 bases and the J gene lost 3 bases, with 10 bases spanning the gap. This CDR3 is 12 amino acids long. Looked up from germline, CDR1 is SQVTM and CDR2 is ANQGSEA. CDR3 DNA: TGCAGCGTTAACCCCGGGGACTATGGCTACACCTTC. It is translated as CSVNPGDYGYTF. Full variable domain (missing parts from reference TRBV29-1 and TRBJ1-2): SAVISQKPSRDICQRGTSLTIQCQVDSQVTMMFWYRQQPGQSLTLIATANQGSEATYESGFVIDKFPISRPNLTFSTLTVSNMSPEDSSIYLCSVNPGDYGYTFGSGTRLTVV.

The V call is TRBV30, the J call TRBJ2-3; 12 bases align to TRBD2. This CDR3 region has 19 residues. The V and J ends lost 1 base and 2 bases, in that order; junction bases with no gene match: 13. Germline loops: CDR1 GTSNPN, CDR2 SVGIG (reference sequence). Here the CDR3 reads CAWSAPRGRLAGVTDTQYF. The CDR3 nucleotides read TGTGCCTGGAGTGCCCCTAGGGGGAGACTAGCGGGAGTCACAGATACGCAGTATTTT. Full variable domain (outside the CDR3, taken from reference TRBV30 and TRBJ2-3): SQTIHQWPATLVQPVGSPLSLECTVEGTSNPNLYWYRQAAGRGLQLLFYSVGIGQISSEVPQNLSASRPQDRQFILSSKKLLLSDSGFYLCAWSAPRGRLAGVTDTQYFGPGTRLTVL.

The J gene is TRBJ1-6, the V gene TRBV14; TRBD1 agrees at 9 bases. Germline loops: CDR1 SGHDN, CDR2 FVKESK. V shed 3 bases and J 10 bases; nucleotides not matched to a gene: 4. This CDR3 is 14 amino acids long. CDR3 in DNA: TGTGCCAGCAGCCAGAGACAGGGGGGCTCACCCCTCCACTTT. As protein: CASSQRQGGSPLHF.

The chain couples TRBV21-1 to TRBJ1-3; the tabulated D call, TRBD1, remains unverified against the DNA. TRBV21-1 is labeled a pseudogene. This CDR3 has 14 residues. CDR3 DNA: TGTGCCAGCAGCTCCTGGGACACTGGAAACACCATATATTTT. Protein: CASSSWDTGNTIYF.

This sequence joins TRBV5-1 and TRBJ2-1; D gene unclear. The CDR3 has 16 residues. V lost 1 base and J 0 bases, leaving 11 bases between the germline ends. Germline V gene lookup returns CDR1 SGHRS and CDR2 YFSETQ. The CDR3 region has the DNA TGCGCCAGCAGCTTGTTTGCGGTGAGCTCCTACAATGAGCAGTTCTTC. This sequence encodes CASSLFAVSSYNEQFF.

This clone has just one count. The chain couples TRBV18 to TRBJ2-1; possible D gene TRBD2, 5 bases. The CDR3 has 13 residues. Germline values: CDR1 KGHSH, CDR2 LQKENI. Trimming removed 0 bases from V and 9 bases from J, with 9 bases in between. Here the CDR3 reads CASSPPDYGEQFF. DNA for the CDR3: TGTGCCAGCTCACCACCCGACTACGGTGAGCAGTTCTTC. The whole variable domain, filled in from reference TRBV18 and TRBJ2-1, reads NAGVMQNPRHLVRRRGQEARLRCSPMKGHSHVYWYRQLPEEGLKFMVYLQKENIIDESGMPKERFSAEFPKEGPSILRIQQVVRGDSAAYFCASSPPDYGEQFFGPGTRLTVL.

V usage is TRBV6-6 and J usage is TRBJ1-2, with TRBD1 as a possible D gene (6 bases). Between the trimmed V and J ends, which lost 0 bases and 4 bases, there was a span of 9 bases. There are 14 residues in the CDR3. The V gene's germline CDR1 is MNHNY and CDR2 SVGAGI (reference sequence). The DNA for the CDR3 is TGTGCCAGCAGTTACTCAGCAGGGGTCTATGGCTACACCTTC. Translating it yields CASSYSAGVYGYTF.